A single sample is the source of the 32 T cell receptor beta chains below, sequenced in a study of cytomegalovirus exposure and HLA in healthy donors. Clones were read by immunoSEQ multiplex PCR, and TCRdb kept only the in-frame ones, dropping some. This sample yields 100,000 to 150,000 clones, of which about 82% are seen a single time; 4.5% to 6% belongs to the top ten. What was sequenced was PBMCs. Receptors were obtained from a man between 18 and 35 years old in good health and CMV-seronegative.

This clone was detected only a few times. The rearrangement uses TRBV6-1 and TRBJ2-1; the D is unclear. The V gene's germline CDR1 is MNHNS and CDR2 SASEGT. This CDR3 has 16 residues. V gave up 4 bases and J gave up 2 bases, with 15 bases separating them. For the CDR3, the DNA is TGTGCCAGCAGTGCCGTCCCCTCCACAACCTACAATGAGCAGTTCTTC. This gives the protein CASSAVPSTTYNEQFF.

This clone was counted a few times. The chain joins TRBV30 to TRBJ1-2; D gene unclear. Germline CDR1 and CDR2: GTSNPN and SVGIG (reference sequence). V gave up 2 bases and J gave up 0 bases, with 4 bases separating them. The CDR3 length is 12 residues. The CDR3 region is CAWSSPNYGYTF. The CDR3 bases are TGTGCCTGGAGTAGCCCTAACTATGGCTACACCTTC.

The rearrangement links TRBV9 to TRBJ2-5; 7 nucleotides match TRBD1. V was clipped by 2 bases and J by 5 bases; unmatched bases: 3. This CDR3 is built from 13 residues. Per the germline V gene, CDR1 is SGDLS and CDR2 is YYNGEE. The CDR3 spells CASSVTGTETQYF. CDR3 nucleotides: TGTGCCAGCAGCGTGACAGGGACGGAGACCCAGTACTTC. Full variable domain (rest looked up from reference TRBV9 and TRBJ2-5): DSGVTQTPKHLITATGQRVTLRCSPRSGDLSVYWYQQSLDQGLQFLIQYYNGEERAKGNILERFSAQQFPDLHSELNLSSLELGDSALYFCASSVTGTETQYFGPGTRLLVL.

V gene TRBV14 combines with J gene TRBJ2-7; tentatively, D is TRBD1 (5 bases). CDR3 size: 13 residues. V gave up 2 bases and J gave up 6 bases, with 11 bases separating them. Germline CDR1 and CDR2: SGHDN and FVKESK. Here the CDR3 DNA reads TGTGCCAGCAGCCAACGTTCAGGGATCGAGCAGTACTTC. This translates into CASSQRSGIEQYF.

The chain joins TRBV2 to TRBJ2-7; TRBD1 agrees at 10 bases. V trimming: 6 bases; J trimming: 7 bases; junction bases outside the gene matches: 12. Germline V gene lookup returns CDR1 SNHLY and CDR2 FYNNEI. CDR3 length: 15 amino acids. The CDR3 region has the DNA TGTGCCAGCAGCCAAGGGAGACAGGGGGCGAGTGAGCAGTACTTC. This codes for CASSQGRQGASEQYF.

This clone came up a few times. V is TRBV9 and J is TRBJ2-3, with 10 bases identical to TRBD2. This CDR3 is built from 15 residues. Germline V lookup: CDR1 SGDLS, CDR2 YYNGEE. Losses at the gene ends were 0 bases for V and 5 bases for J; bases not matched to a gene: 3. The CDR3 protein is CASSVAAGGQDTQYF. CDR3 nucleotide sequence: TGTGCCAGCAGCGTAGCAGCGGGAGGGCAAGATACGCAGTATTTT.

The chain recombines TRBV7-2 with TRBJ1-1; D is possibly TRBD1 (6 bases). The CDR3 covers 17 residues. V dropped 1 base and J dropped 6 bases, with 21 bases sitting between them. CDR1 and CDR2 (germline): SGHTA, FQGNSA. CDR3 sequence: CASSLVSRGTTNPEAFF. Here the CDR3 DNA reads TGTGCCAGCAGCTTAGTATCAAGGGGGACCACCAATCCTGAAGCTTTCTTT.

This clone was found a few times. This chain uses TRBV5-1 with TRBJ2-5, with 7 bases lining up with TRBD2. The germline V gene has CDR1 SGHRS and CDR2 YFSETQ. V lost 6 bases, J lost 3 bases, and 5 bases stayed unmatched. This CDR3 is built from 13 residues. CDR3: CASTLGGKETQYF. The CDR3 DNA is TGCGCCAGCACCCTGGGGGGGAAAGAGACCCAGTACTTC.

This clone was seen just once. The CDR3 sequence is CATSRRGPMETQYF. The CDR3, as DNA: TGTGCCACCAGCAGAAGGGGGCCGATGGAGACCCAGTACTTC. The rearrangement joins TRBV15 to TRBJ2-5; TRBD1 aligns across 7 bases. Germline V lookup: CDR1 LNHNV, CDR2 YYDKDF (reference sequence). The CDR3 is made up of 14 amino acids. V lost 2 bases, J lost 5 bases, and 5 bases stayed unmatched.

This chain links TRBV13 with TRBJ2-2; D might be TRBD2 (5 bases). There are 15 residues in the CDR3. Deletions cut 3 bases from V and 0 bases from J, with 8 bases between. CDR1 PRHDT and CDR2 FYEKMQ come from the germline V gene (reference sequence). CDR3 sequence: CASSFLGANTGELFF. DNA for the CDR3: TGTGCCAGCAGCTTTCTCGGGGCGAACACCGGGGAGCTGTTTTTT.

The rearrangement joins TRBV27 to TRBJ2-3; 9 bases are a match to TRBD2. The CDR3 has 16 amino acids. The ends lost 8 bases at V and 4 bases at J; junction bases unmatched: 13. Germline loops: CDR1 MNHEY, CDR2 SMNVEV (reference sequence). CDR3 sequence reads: CASLSRGGRAADTQYF. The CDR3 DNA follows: TGTGCCAGCCTATCGCGGGGGGGCAGGGCGGCAGATACGCAGTATTTT.

The CDR3 DNA reads as TGTGCCAGCAGCTTCACAGGCTCCTACAATGAGCAGTTCTTC. Protein product: CASSFTGSYNEQFF. The rearrangement links TRBV5-6 to TRBJ2-1; D possibly corresponds to TRBD1 (5 bases). The CDR3 sequence is 14 residues long. Germline-derived CDR1 and CDR2 are SGHDT and YYEEEE. Trimming pared 2 bases from V and 0 bases from J, leaving 6 bases between.

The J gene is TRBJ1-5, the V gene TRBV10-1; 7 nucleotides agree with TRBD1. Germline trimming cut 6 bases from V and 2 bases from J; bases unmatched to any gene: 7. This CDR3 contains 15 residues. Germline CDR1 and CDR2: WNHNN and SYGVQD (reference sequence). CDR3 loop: CASRRRDRGNQPQHF. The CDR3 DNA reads TGCGCCAGCAGGAGGCGGGACAGAGGCAATCAGCCCCAGCATTTT.

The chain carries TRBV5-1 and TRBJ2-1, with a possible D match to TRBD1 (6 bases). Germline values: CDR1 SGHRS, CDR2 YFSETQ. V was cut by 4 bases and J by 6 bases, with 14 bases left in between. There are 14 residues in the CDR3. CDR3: CASSLVVGGNEQFF. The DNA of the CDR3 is TGCGCCAGCAGCCTGGTGGTAGGGGGCAATGAGCAGTTCTTC. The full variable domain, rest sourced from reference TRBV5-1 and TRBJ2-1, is KAGVTQTPRYLIKTRGQQVTLSCSPISGHRSVSWYQQTPGQGLQFLFEYFSETQRNKGNFPGRFSGRQFSNSRSEMNVSTLELGDSALYLCASSLVVGGNEQFFGPGTRLTVL.

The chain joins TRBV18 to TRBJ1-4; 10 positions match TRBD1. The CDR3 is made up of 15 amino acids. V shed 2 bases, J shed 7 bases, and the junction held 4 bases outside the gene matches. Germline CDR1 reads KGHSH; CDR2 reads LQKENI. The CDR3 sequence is CASSPTGTGVEKLFF. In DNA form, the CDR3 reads TGTGCCAGCTCACCAACTGGGACAGGGGTTGAAAAACTGTTTTTT.

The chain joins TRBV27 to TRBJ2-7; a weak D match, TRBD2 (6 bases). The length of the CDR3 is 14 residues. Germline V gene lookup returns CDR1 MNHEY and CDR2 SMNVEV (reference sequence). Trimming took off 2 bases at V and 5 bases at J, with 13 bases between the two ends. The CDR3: CASSLRAGIDEQYF. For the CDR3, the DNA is TGTGCCAGCAGTTTAAGGGCGGGGATCGACGAGCAGTACTTC.

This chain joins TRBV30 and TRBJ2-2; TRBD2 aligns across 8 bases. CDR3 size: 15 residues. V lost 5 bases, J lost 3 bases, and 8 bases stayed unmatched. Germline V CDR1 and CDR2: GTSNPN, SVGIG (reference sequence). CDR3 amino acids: CAWRGGGRDTGELFF. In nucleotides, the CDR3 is TGTGCCTGGCGGGGGGGCGGAAGGGACACCGGGGAGCTGTTTTTT.

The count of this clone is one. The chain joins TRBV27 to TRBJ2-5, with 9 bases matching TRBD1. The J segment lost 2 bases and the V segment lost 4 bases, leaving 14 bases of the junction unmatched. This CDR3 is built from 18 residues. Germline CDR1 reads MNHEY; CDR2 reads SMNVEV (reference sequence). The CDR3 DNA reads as TGTGCCAGCAGTTCCACGGACAGGGGTAAAAGCCCACAAGAGACCCAGTACTTC. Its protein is CASSSTDRGKSPQETQYF.

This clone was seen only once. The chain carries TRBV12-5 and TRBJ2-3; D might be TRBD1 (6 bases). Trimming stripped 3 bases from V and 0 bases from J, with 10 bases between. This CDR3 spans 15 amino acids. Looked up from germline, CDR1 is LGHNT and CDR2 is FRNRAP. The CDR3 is CASGFGQTSTDTQYF. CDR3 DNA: TGTGCTAGTGGTTTCGGACAGACAAGCACAGATACGCAGTATTTT.

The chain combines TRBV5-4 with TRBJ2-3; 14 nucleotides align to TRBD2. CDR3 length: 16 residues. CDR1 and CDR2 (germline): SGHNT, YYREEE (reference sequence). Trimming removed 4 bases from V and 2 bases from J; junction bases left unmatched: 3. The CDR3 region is CASSQGLAGATDTQYF. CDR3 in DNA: TGTGCCAGCAGCCAGGGACTAGCGGGAGCCACAGATACGCAGTATTTT.

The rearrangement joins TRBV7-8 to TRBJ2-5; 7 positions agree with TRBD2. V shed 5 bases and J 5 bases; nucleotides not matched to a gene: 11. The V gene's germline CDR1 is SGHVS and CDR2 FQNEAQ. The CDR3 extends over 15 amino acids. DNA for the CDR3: TGTGCCAGCAGCCGTCTCTGGCGGGGAGGGGAGACCCAGTACTTC. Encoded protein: CASSRLWRGGETQYF.

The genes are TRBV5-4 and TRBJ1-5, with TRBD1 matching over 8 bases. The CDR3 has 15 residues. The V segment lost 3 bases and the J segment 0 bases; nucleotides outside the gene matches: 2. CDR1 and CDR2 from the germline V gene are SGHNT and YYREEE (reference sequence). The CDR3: CASSSQGASNQPQHF. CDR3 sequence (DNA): TGTGCCAGCAGCTCTCAGGGGGCTAGCAATCAGCCCCAGCATTTT.

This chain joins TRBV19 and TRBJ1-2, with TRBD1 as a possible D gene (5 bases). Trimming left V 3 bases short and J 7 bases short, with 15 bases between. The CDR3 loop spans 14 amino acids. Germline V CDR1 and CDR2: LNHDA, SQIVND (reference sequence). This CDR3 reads CASSIAGGRGGYTF. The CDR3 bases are TGTGCCAGTAGTATCGCGGGGGGGAGGGGTGGCTACACCTTC. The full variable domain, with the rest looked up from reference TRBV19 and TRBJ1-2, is DGGITQSPKYLFRKEGQNVTLSCEQNLNHDAMYWYRQDPGQGLRLIYYSQIVNDFQKGDIAEGYSVSREKKESFPLTVTSAQKNPTAFYLCASSIAGGRGGYTFGSGTRLTVV.

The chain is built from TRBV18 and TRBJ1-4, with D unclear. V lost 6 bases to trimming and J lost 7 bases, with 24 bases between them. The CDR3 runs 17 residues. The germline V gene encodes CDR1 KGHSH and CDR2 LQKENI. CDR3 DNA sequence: TGTGCCAGCTCCTACGGGAGCCAGCAGTTCAGTAGTGAAAAACTGTTTTTT. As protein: CASSYGSQQFSSEKLFF.

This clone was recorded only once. The CDR3 spells CASSDTISGANVLTF. The CDR3 region has the DNA TGTGCCAGCAGCGACACGATCTCTGGGGCCAACGTCCTGACTTTC. The chain links TRBV7-6 to TRBJ2-6; D is ambiguous. V shed 5 bases and J shed 0 bases, with 8 bases lying between them. The CDR3 runs to 15 residues. CDR1 and CDR2 from the germline V gene are SGHVS and FNYEAQ.

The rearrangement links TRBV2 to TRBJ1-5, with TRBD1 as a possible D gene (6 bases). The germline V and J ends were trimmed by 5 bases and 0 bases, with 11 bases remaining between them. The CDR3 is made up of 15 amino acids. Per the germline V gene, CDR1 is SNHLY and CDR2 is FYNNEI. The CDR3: CASSRDTDSNQPQHF. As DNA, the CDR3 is TGTGCCAGCAGTAGGGACACCGATAGCAATCAGCCCCAGCATTTT. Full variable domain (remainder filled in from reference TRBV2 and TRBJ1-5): EPEVTQTPSHQVTQMGQEVILRCVPISNHLYFYWYRQILGQKVEFLVSFYNNEISEKSEIFDDQFSVERPDGSNFTLKIRSTKLEDSAMYFCASSRDTDSNQPQHFGDGTRLSIL.

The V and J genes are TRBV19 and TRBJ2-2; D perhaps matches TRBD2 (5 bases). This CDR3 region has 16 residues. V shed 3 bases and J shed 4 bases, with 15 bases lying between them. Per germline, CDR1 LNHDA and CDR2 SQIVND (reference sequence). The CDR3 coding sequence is TGTGCCAGTAGTATGGTTCTAGCCATGGGCACCGGGGAGCTGTTTTTT. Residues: CASSMVLAMGTGELFF.

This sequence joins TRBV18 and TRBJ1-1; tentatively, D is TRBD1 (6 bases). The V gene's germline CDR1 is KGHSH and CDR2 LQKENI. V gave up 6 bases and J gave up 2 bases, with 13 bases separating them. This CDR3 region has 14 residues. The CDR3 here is CASSLQGHNTEAFF. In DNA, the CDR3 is TGTGCCAGCTCTTTACAGGGCCACAACACTGAAGCTTTCTTT.

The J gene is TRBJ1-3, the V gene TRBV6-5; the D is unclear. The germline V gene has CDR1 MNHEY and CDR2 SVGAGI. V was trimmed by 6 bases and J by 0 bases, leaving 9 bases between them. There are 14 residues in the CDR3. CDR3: CASSAGFSGNTIYF. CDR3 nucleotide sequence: TGTGCCAGCAGCGCTGGCTTCTCTGGAAACACCATATATTTT.

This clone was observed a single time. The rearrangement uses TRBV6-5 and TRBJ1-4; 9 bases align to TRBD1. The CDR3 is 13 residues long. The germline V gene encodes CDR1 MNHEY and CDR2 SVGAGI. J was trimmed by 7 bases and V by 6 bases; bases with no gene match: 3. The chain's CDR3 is CASSNRGPEKLFF. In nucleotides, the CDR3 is TGTGCCAGCAGCAACAGGGGGCCTGAAAAACTGTTTTTT.

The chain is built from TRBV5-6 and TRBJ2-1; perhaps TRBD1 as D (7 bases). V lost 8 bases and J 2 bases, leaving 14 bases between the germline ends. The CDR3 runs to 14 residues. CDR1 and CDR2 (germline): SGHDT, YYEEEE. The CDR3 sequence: CASCRGDPYNEQFF. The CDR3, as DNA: TGTGCCAGTTGCAGGGGGGACCCCTACAATGAGCAGTTCTTC.

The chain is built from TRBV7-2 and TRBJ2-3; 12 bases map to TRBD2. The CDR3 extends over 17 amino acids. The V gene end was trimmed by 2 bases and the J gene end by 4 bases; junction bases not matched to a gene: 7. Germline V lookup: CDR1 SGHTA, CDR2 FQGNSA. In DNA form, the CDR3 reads TGTGCCAGCAGCTTACAGGCTAGCGGGGGGGCGGCAGATACGCAGTATTTT. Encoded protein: CASSLQASGGAADTQYF. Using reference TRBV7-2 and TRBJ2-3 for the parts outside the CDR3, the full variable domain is GAGVSQSPSNKVTEKGKDVELRCDPISGHTALYWYRQSLGQGLEFLIYFQGNSAPDKSGLPSDRFSAERTGGSVSTLTIQRTQQEDSAVYLCASSLQASGGAADTQYFGPGTRLTVL.